The next 29 T cell receptor beta chains were all read from a single sample in a study of CD8+CD57+ T cells in acquired aplastic anemia. It was patients with CD8+CD57+ cell expansion by flow cytometry who were chosen for sequencing. Genomic DNA served as template for TCR beta VDJ and CDR3 profiling. TCRdb itself ran the reads through MiXCR, one entry per CDR3 protein. The sample shows 450,000 to 600,000 distinct CDR3 sequences, roughly a third of them seen only once. The sequenced sample was sorted CD4+, CD8+, or CD8+CD57+ T cells (not recorded which) from PBMCs. The receptors here all came from a human donor with aplastic anemia.

The genes are TRBV20-1 and TRBJ2-7; TRBD1 matches 9 bases. V lost 1 base to trimming and J lost 5 bases; unmatched junction nucleotides: 15. This CDR3 contains 17 residues. Germline V CDR1 and CDR2: DFQATT, SNEGSKA (reference sequence). The chain's CDR3 is CSARVSTTGTGWDEQYF. CDR3 sequence (DNA): TGCAGTGCTAGAGTCAGTACTACCGGGACAGGGTGGGACGAGCAGTACTTC.

Concerning this clonotype: Given a much more abundant clone one base away, this may be a read error. Because the CDR3 is missing its conserved closing phenylalanine or tryptophan, this is likely a read error. The V gene is TRBV2, the J gene TRBJ2-1, with 8 bases that match TRBD2. The CDR3 has 16 residues. With V trimmed by 5 bases and J by 3 bases, 9 bases remained unmatched. Germline values: CDR1 SNHLY, CDR2 FYNNEI. CDR3 nucleotides: TGTGCCAGCAGTAGAAGCGGGGGAGACTACTACAATGAGCAGTTCTCC. Translation: CASSRSGGDYYNEQFS.

This clonotype was found a few times. This rearrangement joins TRBV7-9 to TRBJ1-6, with 8 bases matching TRBD1. The trim removed 5 bases at V and 0 bases at J, leaving 6 bases unmatched. The germline V gene has CDR1 SEHNR and CDR2 FQNEAQ (reference sequence). CDR3 length equals 17 residues. The DNA of the CDR3 is TGTGCCAGCAGCCGATGGACAGGGAGCTCCTATAATTCACCCCTCCACTTT. It codes for CASSRWTGSSYNSPLHF. Combining the CDR3 with reference TRBV7-9 and TRBJ1-6 gives the whole variable domain DTGVSQNPRHKITKRGQNVTFRCDPISEHNRLYWYRQTLGQGPEFLTYFQNEAQLEKSRLLSDRFSAERPKGSFSTLEIQRTEQGDSAMYLCASSRWTGSSYNSPLHFGNGTRLTVT.

The chain links TRBV7-9 to TRBJ2-3; no firm D call. CDR3 length: 16 residues. CDR1 and CDR2 (germline): SEHNR, FQNEAQ (reference sequence). Trimming removed 5 bases at V and 0 bases at J, with 15 bases between. CDR3 residues: CASSPHPAESTDTQYF. CDR3 in DNA: TGTGCCAGCAGCCCCCACCCAGCAGAGAGCACAGATACGCAGTATTTT.

The rearrangement uses TRBV5-6 and TRBJ2-7; 10 nucleotides match TRBD1. There are 15 residues in the CDR3. Germline-derived CDR1 and CDR2 are SGHDT and YYEEEE. V lost 4 bases, J lost 5 bases, and 9 bases stayed unmatched. CDR3 sequence: CASSPTPGQGNEQYF. The CDR3 bases are TGTGCCAGCAGCCCAACCCCGGGACAGGGGAACGAGCAGTACTTC.

The genes are TRBV19 and TRBJ1-3; 7 bases fit TRBD1. J gave up 1 base and V 5 bases, and 11 bases lay outside the gene matches. CDR1 and CDR2 from the germline V gene are LNHDA and SQIVND (reference sequence). This CDR3 has 17 residues. The chain's CDR3 is CASSPDREVWSGNTIYF. The CDR3 nucleotides are TGTGCCAGTAGTCCAGACAGGGAGGTCTGGTCTGGAAACACCATATATTTT. The variable domain in full, completed from reference TRBV19 and TRBJ1-3, reads DGGITQSPKYLFRKEGQNVTLSCEQNLNHDAMYWYRQDPGQGLRLIYYSQIVNDFQKGDIAEGYSVSREKKESFPLTVTSAQKNPTAFYLCASSPDREVWSGNTIYFGEGSWLTVV.

About this clonotype: At one of its ends the junction is not consistent with the germline gene, which may arise from a read error. J is TRBJ2-7 and V is TRBV25-1; 8 bases fit TRBD1. Germline V gene lookup returns CDR1 MGHDK and CDR2 SYGVNS. CDR3 length: 14 residues. The CDR3 reads CASSGAGQGDEQYF. In DNA form, the CDR3 reads TGTGCTAGCAGTGGGGCCGGACAGGGCGACGAGCAGTACTTC.

This clonotype was seen a few times. The gene calls are TRBV20-1 and TRBJ2-5; 10 bases match TRBD2. Germline V gene sequence: CDR1 DFQATT, CDR2 SNEGSKA (reference sequence). V lost 3 bases, J lost 1 base, and 2 bases stayed unmatched. CDR3 size: 14 residues. The CDR3 here is CSASLAGVQETQYF. For the CDR3, the DNA is TGCAGTGCTAGCCTAGCGGGGGTCCAAGAGACCCAGTACTTC.

The table lists this clonotype with many counts. V gene TRBV29-1 combines with J gene TRBJ2-1; 10 nucleotides line up with TRBD2. The germline gives CDR1 SQVTM, CDR2 ANQGSEA. The CDR3 runs 14 residues. Trimming removed 4 bases from V and 8 bases from J; junction bases left unmatched: 8. As DNA, the CDR3 is TGCAGCGTTGTTCCTAGCGGGAGACGCGATGAGCAGTTCTTC. Protein product: CSVVPSGRRDEQFF.

The rearrangement uses TRBV19 and TRBJ1-1; no definite D call. The V gene's germline CDR1 is LNHDA and CDR2 SQIVND (reference sequence). Deletions cut 4 bases from V and 0 bases from J, with 9 bases between. This CDR3 comprises 14 residues. CDR3 DNA sequence: TGTGCCAGTAGTAAAGGAGGGATGAACACTGAAGCTTTCTTT. Translating it yields CASSKGGMNTEAFF.

This clonotype occurred many times. The chain employs TRBV2 and TRBJ2-3; D uncertain. Trimming removed 3 bases from V and 3 bases from J, with 13 bases in between. Germline assignment: CDR1 SNHLY and CDR2 FYNNEI. The CDR3 contains 15 residues. In DNA, the CDR3 is TGTGCCAGCAGTGAGGCCCTCACCTGGACAGATACGCAGTATTTT. Encoded protein: CASSEALTWTDTQYF. Full variable domain (outside the CDR3, taken from reference TRBV2 and TRBJ2-3): EPEVTQTPSHQVTQMGQEVILRCVPISNHLYFYWYRQILGQKVEFLVSFYNNEISEKSEIFDDQFSVERPDGSNFTLKIRSTKLEDSAMYFCASSEALTWTDTQYFGPGTRLTVL.

This clonotype occurred many times. This chain uses TRBV7-2 with TRBJ1-2, with no clear D. CDR3 length: 12 residues. The germline CDR1 and CDR2 sequences are SGHTA and FQGNSA. Trimming pared 7 bases from V and 2 bases from J, leaving 8 bases between. For the CDR3, the DNA is TGTGCCAGCACTTTTCAGAACTATGGCTACACCTTC. Protein sequence: CASTFQNYGYTF.

Here the CDR3 DNA reads TGCAGTGCCATGCCGACCTGGAACACCGGGGAGCTGTTTTTT. Its translation is CSAMPTWNTGELFF. V and J are TRBV20-1 and TRBJ2-2; D remains ambiguous. Trimming cost V 6 bases and J 1 base, with 12 bases left between them. CDR1 is DFQATT, CDR2 SNEGSKA, per germline (reference sequence). The CDR3 extends over 14 amino acids.

This clonotype was counted a few times. The rearrangement links TRBV5-5 to TRBJ2-5, with D unresolved. This CDR3 comprises 14 residues. CDR1 is SGHKS and CDR2 is YYEKEE in the germline V gene (reference sequence). Deletions cut 4 bases from V and 2 bases from J, with 12 bases between. The CDR3 is CASSQLQLQETQYF. For the CDR3, the DNA is TGTGCCAGCAGCCAACTACAGCTTCAAGAGACCCAGTACTTC.

This chain connects TRBV25-1 to TRBJ1-5, with D possibly matching TRBD1 (6 bases). This CDR3 is built from 16 residues. Germline CDR1 reads MGHDK; CDR2 reads SYGVNS. The V and J ends lost 6 bases and 4 bases respectively, with 19 bases between them. CDR3: CASSAQGRPGNQPQHF. The CDR3, as DNA: TGTGCCAGCAGCGCTCAGGGGCGCCCTGGAAATCAGCCCCAGCATTTT.

This clonotype was picked up a small number of times. A much more abundant neighbour one base away suggests this may be a read error. The chain has TRBV20-1 and TRBJ1-2; D is unclear. Germline CDR1 DFQATT, CDR2 SNEGSKA (reference sequence). The CDR3 extends over 13 amino acids. The CDR3 sequence: CSASTVEFYGHTF. In nucleotides, the CDR3 is TGCAGTGCTAGTACGGTGGAGTTCTATGGCCACACCTTC.

The chain combines TRBV6-1 with TRBJ2-1; 14 nucleotides line up with TRBD2. CDR1 MNHNS and CDR2 SASEGT come from the germline V gene. The CDR3 consists of 16 residues. J lost 9 bases, V lost 5 bases, and 9 bases had no gene match. This chain's CDR3 is CASSRLGLAGVGEQFF. CDR3 in DNA: TGTGCCAGCAGTCGCTTGGGACTAGCGGGAGTCGGTGAGCAGTTCTTC.

The chain is built from TRBV2 and TRBJ2-7, with 8 bases identical to TRBD1. This CDR3 spans 14 amino acids. V lost 8 bases and J lost 9; bases outside the gene matches: 15. The germline CDR1 and CDR2 sequences are SNHLY and FYNNEI. The CDR3 bases are TGTGCCAGCGGTCGTACGGGACAGGTTAAAGGGCAGTACTTC. It encodes CASGRTGQVKGQYF.

This clonotype was counted ten times or more. The rearrangement links TRBV19 to TRBJ2-3, with D maybe TRBD2 (6 bases). Looked up from germline, CDR1 is LNHDA and CDR2 is SQIVND (reference sequence). The CDR3 is 13 amino acids. Trimming removed 7 bases at V and 3 bases at J, with 11 bases between. CDR3 sequence reads: CASNGGLTDTQYF. CDR3 nucleotides: TGTGCCAGTAATGGGGGGTTGACAGATACGCAGTATTTT.

This clonotype appeared many times. The chain joins TRBV14 to TRBJ1-2, with unresolved D. In germline, CDR1 is SGHDN, CDR2 FVKESK. This CDR3 has 13 residues. The V gene lost 2 bases and the J gene lost 8 bases, with 12 bases spanning the gap. CDR3: CASSQSTFGGYTF. The CDR3 coding sequence is TGTGCCAGCAGCCAATCGACATTCGGGGGCTACACCTTC.

The rearrangement joins TRBV29-1 to TRBJ1-1; 12 bases fit TRBD1. The germline V gene encodes CDR1 SQVTM and CDR2 ANQGSEA. V dropped 7 bases and J dropped 7; count of bases not matched to a gene: 4. There are 12 residues in the CDR3. The CDR3 nucleotides are TGCAGCGCGGGACAGGGGGCTGTTGAAGCTTTCTTT. Amino acid sequence: CSAGQGAVEAFF.

With respect to this clonotype: Being one base from a much bigger clone, this may be a read error. This sequence joins TRBV9 and TRBJ2-7; a weak D match, TRBD1 (6 bases). The germline CDR1 and CDR2 sequences are SGDLS and YYNGEE. The CDR3 has 15 amino acids. V was trimmed by 1 base and J by 6 bases, leaving 17 bases between them. CDR3 nucleotide sequence: TGTGCCAGCAGCGTAACTGGGACACCGGCCTGCGAGCAGTACTTC. Translating it yields CASSVTGTPACEQYF. The whole variable domain, remainder taken from reference TRBV9 and TRBJ2-7, is DSGVTQTPKHLITATGQRVTLRCSPRSGDLSVYWYQQSLDQGLQFLIQYYNGEERAKGNILERFSAQQFPDLHSELNLSSLELGDSALYFCASSVTGTPACEQYFGPGTRLTVT.

Comment on this clonotype: A read error is possible here, since a much larger clone lies one base away. V usage is TRBV5-1 and J usage is TRBJ1-2, with TRBD1 matching 8 bases. Germline V lookup: CDR1 SGHRS, CDR2 YFSETQ. Germline trimming cut 3 bases from V and 5 bases from J; bases unmatched to any gene: 6. This CDR3 has 14 amino acids. CDR3 sequence reads: CASSSDGTGYGYTF. The CDR3 region has the DNA TGCGCCAGCAGCTCGGATGGGACAGGTTATGGCTACACCTTC. The full variable domain, in which reference TRBV5-1 and TRBJ1-2 provide the parts outside the CDR3, is KAGVTQTPRYLIKTRGQQVTLSCSPISGHRSVSWYQQTPGQGLQFLFEYFSETQRNKGNFPGRFSGRQFSNSRSEMNVSTLELGDSALYLCASSSDGTGYGYTFGSGTRLTVV.

This clonotype has ten or more counts. This rearrangement joins TRBV6-5 to TRBJ1-2, with 7 bases that match TRBD1. There are 14 residues in the CDR3. J was trimmed by 2 bases and V by 4 bases; bases with no gene match: 4. Germline values: CDR1 MNHEY, CDR2 SVGAGI. CDR3 bases: TGTGCCAGCAGTTTTTTGGACAGGAACTATGGCTACACCTTC. It codes for CASSFLDRNYGYTF.

The V call is TRBV4-2, the J call TRBJ1-2; D gene uncertain. V was clipped by 0 bases and J by 3 bases, with 8 bases between them. Germline assignment: CDR1 LGHNA and CDR2 YNFKEQ. This CDR3 region has 14 residues. CDR3 bases: TGTGCCAGCAGCCAAGATACCGGGGACTATGGCTACACCTTC. Translation gives CASSQDTGDYGYTF.

J is TRBJ1-3 and V is TRBV27; no definite D call. The CDR3 length is 14 residues. In germline, CDR1 is MNHEY, CDR2 SMNVEV (reference sequence). V dropped 6 bases and J dropped 4 bases, with 13 bases sitting between them. As DNA, the CDR3 is TGTGCCAGCAGATCGGCAAGGGCAGGAAACACCATATATTTT. It translates to CASRSARAGNTIYF.

The table lists this clonotype with many counts. The chain links TRBV2 to TRBJ1-2; no firm D call. V was pared by 9 bases and J by 4 bases, with 12 bases between. This CDR3 has 12 amino acids. Germline assignment: CDR1 SNHLY and CDR2 FYNNEI. For the CDR3, the DNA is TGTGCCAGTACTGGGCTCCGCTATGGCTACACCTTC. This sequence encodes CASTGLRYGYTF.

The chain carries TRBV12-3 or TRBV12-4 and TRBJ1-3; D gene ambiguous. V lost 1 base, J lost 4 bases, and 5 bases lay in between. This CDR3 has 13 residues. In DNA form, the CDR3 reads TGTGCCAGCAGTTTAGATCCGGGAAACACCATATATTTT. Amino acid sequence: CASSLDPGNTIYF.

The chain recombines TRBV5-1 with TRBJ2-7; D call uncertain. This CDR3 region has 16 residues. Trimming removed 4 bases at V and 0 bases at J, with 17 bases between. Germline V CDR1 and CDR2: SGHRS, YFSETQ. In DNA form, the CDR3 reads TGCGCCAGCAGCCCGAAGGCCGCCGTAAGCTCCTACGAGCAGTACTTC. Translating gives CASSPKAAVSSYEQYF.